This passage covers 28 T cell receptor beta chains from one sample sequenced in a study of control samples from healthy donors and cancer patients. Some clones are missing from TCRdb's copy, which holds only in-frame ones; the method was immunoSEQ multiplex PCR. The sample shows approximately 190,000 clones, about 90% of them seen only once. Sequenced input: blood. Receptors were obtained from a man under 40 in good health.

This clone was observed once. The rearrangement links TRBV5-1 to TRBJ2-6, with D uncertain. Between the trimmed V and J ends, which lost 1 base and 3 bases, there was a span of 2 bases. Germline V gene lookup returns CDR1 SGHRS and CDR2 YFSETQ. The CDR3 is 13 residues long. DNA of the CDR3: TGCGCCAGCAGCTTGTTTGGGGCCAACGTCCTGACTTTC. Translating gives CASSLFGANVLTF.

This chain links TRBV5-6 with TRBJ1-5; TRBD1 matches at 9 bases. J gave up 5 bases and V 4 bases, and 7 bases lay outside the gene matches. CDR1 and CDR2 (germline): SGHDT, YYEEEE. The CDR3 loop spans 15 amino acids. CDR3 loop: CASSRGQGVDQPQHF. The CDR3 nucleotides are TGTGCCAGCAGCCGGGGACAGGGAGTAGATCAGCCCCAGCATTTT.

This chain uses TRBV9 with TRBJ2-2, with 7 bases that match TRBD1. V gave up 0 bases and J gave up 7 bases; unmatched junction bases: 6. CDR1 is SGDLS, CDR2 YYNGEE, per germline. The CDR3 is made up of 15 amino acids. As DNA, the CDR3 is TGTGCCAGCAGCGTAGGAGCAGGGGGAAACGGGGAGCTGTTTTTT. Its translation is CASSVGAGGNGELFF.

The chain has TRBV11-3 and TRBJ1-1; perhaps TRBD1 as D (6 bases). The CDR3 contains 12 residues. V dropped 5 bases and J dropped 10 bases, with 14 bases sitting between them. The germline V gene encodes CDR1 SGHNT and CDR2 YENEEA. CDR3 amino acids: CASSEGDAPAFF. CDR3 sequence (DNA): TGTGCCAGCAGCGAGGGGGACGCTCCAGCTTTCTTT.

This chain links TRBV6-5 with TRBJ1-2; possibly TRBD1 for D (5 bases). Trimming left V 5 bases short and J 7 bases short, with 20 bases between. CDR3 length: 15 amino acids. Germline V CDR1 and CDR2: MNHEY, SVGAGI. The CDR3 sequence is CASSNTGLLMRGYTF. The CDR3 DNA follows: TGTGCCAGCAGTAATACAGGATTGTTAATGCGTGGCTACACCTTC.

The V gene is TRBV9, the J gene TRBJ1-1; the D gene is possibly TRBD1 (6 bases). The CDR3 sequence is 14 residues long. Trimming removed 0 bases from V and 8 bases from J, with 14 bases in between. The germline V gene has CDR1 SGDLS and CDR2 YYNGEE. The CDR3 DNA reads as TGTGCCAGCAGCGTAGAGACAGAAGGGGGGGAAGCTTTCTTT. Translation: CASSVETEGGEAFF.

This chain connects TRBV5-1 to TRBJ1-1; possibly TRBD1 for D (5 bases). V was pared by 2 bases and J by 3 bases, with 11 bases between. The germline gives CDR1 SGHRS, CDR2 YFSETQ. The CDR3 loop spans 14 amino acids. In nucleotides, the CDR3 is TGCGCCAGCAGCTTTGGGGGAAAGGACACTGAAGCTTTCTTT. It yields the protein CASSFGGKDTEAFF.

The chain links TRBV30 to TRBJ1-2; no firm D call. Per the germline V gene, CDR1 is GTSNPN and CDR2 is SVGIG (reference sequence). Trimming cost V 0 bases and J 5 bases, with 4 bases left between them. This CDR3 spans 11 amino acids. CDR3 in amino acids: CAWSVSYGYTF. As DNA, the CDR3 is TGTGCCTGGAGTGTAAGTTATGGCTACACCTTC.

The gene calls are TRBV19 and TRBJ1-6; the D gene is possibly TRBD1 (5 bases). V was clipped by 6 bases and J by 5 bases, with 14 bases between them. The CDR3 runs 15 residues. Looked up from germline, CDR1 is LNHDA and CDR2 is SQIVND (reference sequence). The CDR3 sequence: CASRFGGGDNSPLHF. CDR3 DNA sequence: TGTGCCAGTAGGTTCGGGGGAGGGGATAATTCACCCCTCCACTTT. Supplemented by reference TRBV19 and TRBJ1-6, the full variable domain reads DGGITQSPKYLFRKEGQNVTLSCEQNLNHDAMYWYRQDPGQGLRLIYYSQIVNDFQKGDIAEGYSVSREKKESFPLTVTSAQKNPTAFYLCASRFGGGDNSPLHFGNGTRLTVT.

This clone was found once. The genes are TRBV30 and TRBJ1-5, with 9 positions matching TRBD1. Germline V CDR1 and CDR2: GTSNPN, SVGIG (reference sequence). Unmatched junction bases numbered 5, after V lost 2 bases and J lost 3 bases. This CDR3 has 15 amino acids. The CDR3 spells CAWSSGQGLNQPQHF. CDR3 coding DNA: TGTGCCTGGAGTTCGGGACAGGGCCTCAATCAGCCCCAGCATTTT.

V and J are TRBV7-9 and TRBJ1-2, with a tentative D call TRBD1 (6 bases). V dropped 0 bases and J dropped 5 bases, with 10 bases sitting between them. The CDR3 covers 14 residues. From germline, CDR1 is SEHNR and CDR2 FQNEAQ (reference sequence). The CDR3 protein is CASSLAGGRYGYTF. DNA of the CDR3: TGTGCCAGCAGCTTAGCAGGGGGGAGGTATGGCTACACCTTC.

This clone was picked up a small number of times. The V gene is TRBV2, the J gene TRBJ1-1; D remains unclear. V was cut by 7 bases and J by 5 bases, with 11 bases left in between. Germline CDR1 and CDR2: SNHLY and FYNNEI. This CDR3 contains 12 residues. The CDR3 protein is CASKLAGTEAFF. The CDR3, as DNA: TGTGCCAGCAAACTCGCGGGGACTGAAGCTTTCTTT.

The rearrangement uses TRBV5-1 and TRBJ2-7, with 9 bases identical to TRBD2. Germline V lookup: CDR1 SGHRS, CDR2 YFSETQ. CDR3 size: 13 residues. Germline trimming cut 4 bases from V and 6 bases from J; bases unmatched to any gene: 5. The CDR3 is CASSGAAGGEQYF. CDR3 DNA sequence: TGCGCCAGCAGCGGGGCAGCGGGGGGCGAGCAGTACTTC.

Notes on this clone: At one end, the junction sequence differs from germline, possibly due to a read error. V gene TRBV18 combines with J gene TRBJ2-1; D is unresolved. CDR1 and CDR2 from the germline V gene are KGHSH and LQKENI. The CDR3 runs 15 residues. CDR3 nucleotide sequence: TGTGCCAGCTCACCAGTTGGGCCTTCCTCCAATGAGCAGTTCTTC. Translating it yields CASSPVGPSSNEQFF.

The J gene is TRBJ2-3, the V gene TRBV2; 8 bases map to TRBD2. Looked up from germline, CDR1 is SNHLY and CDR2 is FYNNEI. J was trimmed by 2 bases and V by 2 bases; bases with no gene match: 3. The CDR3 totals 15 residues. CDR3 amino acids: CASSEQGLATDTQYF. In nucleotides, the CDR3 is TGTGCCAGCAGTGAACAAGGACTAGCCACAGATACGCAGTATTTT.

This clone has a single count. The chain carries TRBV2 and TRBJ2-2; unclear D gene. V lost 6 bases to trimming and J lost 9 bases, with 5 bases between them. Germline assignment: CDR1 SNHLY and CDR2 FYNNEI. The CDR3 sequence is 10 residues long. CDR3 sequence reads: CASSNRELFF. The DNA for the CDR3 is TGTGCCAGCAGCAACCGGGAGCTGTTTTTT.

The CDR3 nucleotides read TGTGCCAGCAGCCTACAGGGGGCAAATGGCTACACCTTC. Translation: CASSLQGANGYTF. The J gene is TRBJ1-2, the V gene TRBV7-9, with 9 bases lining up with TRBD1. The CDR3 is 13 residues long. V was clipped by 5 bases and J by 6 bases; unmatched bases: 4. Looked up from germline, CDR1 is SEHNR and CDR2 is FQNEAQ (reference sequence).

The CDR3 region is CASSRNRGVDSNQPQHF. The CDR3 coding sequence is TGTGCCAGCAGCCGAAACAGGGGGGTCGATAGCAATCAGCCCCAGCATTTT. The J gene is TRBJ1-5, the V gene TRBV7-9, with TRBD1 identical over 8 bases. The CDR3 length is 17 residues. Germline CDR1 SEHNR, CDR2 FQNEAQ (reference sequence). The ends lost 5 bases at V and 0 bases at J; junction bases unmatched: 9.

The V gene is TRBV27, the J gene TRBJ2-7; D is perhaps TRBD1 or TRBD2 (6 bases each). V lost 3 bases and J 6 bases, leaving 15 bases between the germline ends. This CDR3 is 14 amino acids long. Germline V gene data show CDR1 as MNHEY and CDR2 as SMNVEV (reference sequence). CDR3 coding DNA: TGTGCCAGCAGTTTTGGGGGGCTCTTCTCCGAGCAGTACTTC. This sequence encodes CASSFGGLFSEQYF.

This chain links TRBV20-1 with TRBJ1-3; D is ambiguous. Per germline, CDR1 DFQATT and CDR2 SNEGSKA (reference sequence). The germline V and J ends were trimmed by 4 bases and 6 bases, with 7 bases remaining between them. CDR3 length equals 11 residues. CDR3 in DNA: TGCAGTGCTATCACAAAAAACACCATATATTTT. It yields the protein CSAITKNTIYF.

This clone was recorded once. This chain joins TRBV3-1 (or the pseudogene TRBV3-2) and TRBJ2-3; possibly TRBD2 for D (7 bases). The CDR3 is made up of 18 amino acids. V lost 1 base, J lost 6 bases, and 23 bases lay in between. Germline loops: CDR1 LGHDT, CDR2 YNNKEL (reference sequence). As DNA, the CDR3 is TGTGCCAGCAGCCAAGTCAGGGGAGGGCTCCCCGGAGCTGATACGCAGTATTTT. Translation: CASSQVRGGLPGADTQYF.

CDR3 DNA sequence: TGTGCCAGCAGCGTATCTACGAACACTGAAGCTTTCTTT. Encoded protein: CASSVSTNTEAFF. J is TRBJ1-1 and V is TRBV9, with D unclear. This CDR3 region has 13 residues. The V end lost 1 base, the J end lost 1 base, and 5 bases lay between the germline ends. CDR1 and CDR2 (germline): SGDLS, YYNGEE.

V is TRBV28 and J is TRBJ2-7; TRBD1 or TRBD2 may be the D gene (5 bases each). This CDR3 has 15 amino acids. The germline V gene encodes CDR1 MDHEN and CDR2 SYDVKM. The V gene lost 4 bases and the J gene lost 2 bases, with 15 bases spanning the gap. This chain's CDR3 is CASSSGAQGAYEQYF. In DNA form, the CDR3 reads TGTGCCAGCAGTTCAGGTGCCCAGGGAGCCTACGAGCAGTACTTC.

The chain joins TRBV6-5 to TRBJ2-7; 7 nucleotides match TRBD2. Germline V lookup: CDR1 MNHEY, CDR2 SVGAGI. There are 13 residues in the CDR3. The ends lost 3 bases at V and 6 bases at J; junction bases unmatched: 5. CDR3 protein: CASSYQGGTEQYF. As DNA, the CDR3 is TGTGCCAGCAGTTATCAGGGAGGGACCGAGCAGTACTTC.

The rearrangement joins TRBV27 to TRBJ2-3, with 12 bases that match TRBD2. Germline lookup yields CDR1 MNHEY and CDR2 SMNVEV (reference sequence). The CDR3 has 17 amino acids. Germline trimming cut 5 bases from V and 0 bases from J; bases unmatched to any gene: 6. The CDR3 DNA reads TGTGCCAGCAGTCTATGGACTAGCGGGGTGAGCACAGATACGCAGTATTTT. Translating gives CASSLWTSGVSTDTQYF.

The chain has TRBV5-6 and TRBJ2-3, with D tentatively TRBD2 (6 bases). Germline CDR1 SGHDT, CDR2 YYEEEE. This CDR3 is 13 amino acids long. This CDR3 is CAEGTFSTDTQYF. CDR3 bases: TGTGCGGAGGGGACGTTTAGCACAGATACGCAGTATTTT. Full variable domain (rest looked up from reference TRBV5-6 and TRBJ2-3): DAGVTQSPTHLIKTRGQQVTLRCSPKSGHDTVSWYQQALGQGPQFIFQYYEEEERQRGNFPDRFSGHQFPNYSSELNVNALLLGDSALYLCAEGTFSTDTQYFGPGTRLTVL.

CDR3 in amino acids: CASSPGRTNEQFF. In DNA form, the CDR3 reads TGCGCCAGCAGCCCCGGACGGACGAATGAGCAGTTCTTC. The chain combines TRBV4-1 with TRBJ2-1, with no clear D. Germline V lookup: CDR1 MGHRA, CDR2 YSYEKL. V was trimmed by 4 bases and J by 7 bases, leaving 11 bases between them. The CDR3 consists of 13 residues.

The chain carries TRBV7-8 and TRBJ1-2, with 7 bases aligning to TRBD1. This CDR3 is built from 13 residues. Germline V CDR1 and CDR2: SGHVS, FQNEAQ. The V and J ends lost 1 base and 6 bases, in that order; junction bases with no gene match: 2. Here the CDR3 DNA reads TGTGCCAGCAGCTTAGGACAGGGACATGGCTACACCTTC. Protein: CASSLGQGHGYTF.